Here is one T cell receptor beta chain with its context. Original analysis: Scientists estimated how many nucleated cells there were by amplifying reference gene primers. Repertoires were generated with immunoSEQ multiplex PCR, while TCRdb's copy carries only in-frame clones and drops some. Clone size and V and J calls were adopted from that table, with D and trimming inferred from the DNA. The data contain around 260,000 clones, over 70% of them singletons. The sample originates from a study of blood T cell repertoires in COVID-19. A Seattle source enrolled patients during active infection and followed them longitudinally. Germline lookup yields CDR1 MNHEY and CDR2 SVGEGT. V was shortened by 5 bases and J by 4 bases, with 9 bases between the two germline ends. The CDR3 totals 13 residues.

Specimen: peripheral blood. The rearrangement links TRBV6-2 or TRBV6-3 to TRBJ1-5; possible D gene TRBD1, 6 bases. This TCR was recovered from a woman aged 70-85 years with COVID-19, enrolled during active disease. The CDR3 DNA reads TGTGCCAGCAGTCCGGACAGTAATCAGCCCCAGCATTTT. Its protein product is CASSPDSNQPQHF.